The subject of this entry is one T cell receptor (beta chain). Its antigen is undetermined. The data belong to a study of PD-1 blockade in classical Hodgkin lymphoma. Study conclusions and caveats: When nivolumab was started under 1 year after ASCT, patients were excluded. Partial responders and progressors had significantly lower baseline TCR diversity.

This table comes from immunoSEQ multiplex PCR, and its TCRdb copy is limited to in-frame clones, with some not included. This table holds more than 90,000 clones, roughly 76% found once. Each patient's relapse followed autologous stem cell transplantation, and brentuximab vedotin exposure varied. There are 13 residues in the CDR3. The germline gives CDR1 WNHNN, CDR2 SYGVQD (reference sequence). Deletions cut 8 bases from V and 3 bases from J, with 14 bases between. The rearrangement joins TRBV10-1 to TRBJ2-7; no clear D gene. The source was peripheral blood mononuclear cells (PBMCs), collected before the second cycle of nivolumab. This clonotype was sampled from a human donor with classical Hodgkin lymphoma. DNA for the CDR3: TGCGCCAGCCAAGAGGCAGCCAGCTACGAGCAGTACTTC. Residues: CASQEAASYEQYF.